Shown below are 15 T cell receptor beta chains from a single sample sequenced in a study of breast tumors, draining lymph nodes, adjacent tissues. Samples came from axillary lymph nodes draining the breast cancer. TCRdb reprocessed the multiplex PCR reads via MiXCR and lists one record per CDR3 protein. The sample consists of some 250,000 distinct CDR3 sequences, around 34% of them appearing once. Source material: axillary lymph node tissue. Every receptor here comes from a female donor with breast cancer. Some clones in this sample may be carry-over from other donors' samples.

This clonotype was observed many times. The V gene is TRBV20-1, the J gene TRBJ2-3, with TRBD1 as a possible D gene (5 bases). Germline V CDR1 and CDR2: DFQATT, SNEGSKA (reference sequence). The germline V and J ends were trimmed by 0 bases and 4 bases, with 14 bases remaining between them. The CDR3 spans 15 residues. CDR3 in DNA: TGCAGTGCTAGAGATCCAGGGAAGGTAGCAGATACGCAGTATTTT. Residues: CSARDPGKVADTQYF.

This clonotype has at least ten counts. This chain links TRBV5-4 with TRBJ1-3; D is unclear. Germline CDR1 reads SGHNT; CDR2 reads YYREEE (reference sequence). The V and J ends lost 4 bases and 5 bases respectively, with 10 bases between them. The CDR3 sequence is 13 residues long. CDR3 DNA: TGTGCCAGCAGCCGCGGAGGGAGAAACACCATATATTTT. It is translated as CASSRGGRNTIYF.

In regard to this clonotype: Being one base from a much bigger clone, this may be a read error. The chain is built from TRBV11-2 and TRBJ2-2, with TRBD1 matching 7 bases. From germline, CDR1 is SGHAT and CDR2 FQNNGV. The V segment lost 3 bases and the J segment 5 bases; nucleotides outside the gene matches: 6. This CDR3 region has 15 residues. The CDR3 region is CASSFGQAATGELFF. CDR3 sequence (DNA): TGTGCCAGCAGCTTTGGACAGGCTGCGACCGGGGAGCTGTTTTTT.

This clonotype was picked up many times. CDR3 protein: CASSDWQGGQPQHF. The CDR3 DNA sequence: TGTGCCAGCAGTGATTGGCAGGGAGGGCAGCCCCAGCATTTT. The chain has TRBV6-1 and TRBJ1-5; a weak D match, TRBD1 (5 bases). V shed 3 bases and J shed 7 bases, with 13 bases lying between them. The germline V gene encodes CDR1 MNHNS and CDR2 SASEGT. The CDR3 length is 14 residues.

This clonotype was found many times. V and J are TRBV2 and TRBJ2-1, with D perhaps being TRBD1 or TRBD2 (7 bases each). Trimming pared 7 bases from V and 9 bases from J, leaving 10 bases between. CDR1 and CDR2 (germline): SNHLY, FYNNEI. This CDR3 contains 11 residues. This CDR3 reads CASIRGGEQFF. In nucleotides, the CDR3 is TGTGCCAGCATCAGGGGGGGTGAGCAGTTCTTC.

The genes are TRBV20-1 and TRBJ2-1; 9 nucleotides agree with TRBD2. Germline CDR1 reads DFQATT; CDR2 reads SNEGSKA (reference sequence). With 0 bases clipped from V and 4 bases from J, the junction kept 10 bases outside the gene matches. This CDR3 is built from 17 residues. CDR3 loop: CSARDALAGTIYNEQFF. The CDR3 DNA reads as TGCAGTGCTAGAGATGCCCTAGCGGGAACCATTTACAATGAGCAGTTCTTC.

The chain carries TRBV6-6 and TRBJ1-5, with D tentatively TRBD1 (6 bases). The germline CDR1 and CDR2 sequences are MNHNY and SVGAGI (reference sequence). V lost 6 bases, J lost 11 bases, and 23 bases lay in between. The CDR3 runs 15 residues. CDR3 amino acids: CASRDAGTLQETQHF. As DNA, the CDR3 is TGTGCCAGCAGGGATGCCGGGACACTACAAGAGACCCAGCATTTT.

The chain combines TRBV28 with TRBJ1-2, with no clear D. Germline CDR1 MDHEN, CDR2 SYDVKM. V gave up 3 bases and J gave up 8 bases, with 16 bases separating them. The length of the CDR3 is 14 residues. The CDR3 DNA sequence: TGTGCCAGCAGTTTCCGGACGGCCTTTGGAGGCTACACCTTC. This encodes CASSFRTAFGGYTF.

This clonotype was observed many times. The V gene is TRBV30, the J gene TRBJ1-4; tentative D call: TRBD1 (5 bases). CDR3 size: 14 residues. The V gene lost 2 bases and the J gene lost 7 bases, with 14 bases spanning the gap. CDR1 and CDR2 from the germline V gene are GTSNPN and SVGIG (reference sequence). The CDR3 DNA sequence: TGTGCCTGGAGTCCGACAGTAAGAGGTGAAAAACTGTTTTTT. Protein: CAWSPTVRGEKLFF.

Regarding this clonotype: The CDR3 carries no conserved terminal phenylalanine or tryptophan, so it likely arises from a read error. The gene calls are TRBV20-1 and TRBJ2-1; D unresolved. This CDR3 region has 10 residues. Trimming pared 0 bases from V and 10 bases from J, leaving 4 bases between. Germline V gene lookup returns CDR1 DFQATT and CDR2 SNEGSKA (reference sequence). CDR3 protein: CSARESEQFS. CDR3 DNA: TGCAGTGCTAGAGAATCCGAGCAGTTCTCC.

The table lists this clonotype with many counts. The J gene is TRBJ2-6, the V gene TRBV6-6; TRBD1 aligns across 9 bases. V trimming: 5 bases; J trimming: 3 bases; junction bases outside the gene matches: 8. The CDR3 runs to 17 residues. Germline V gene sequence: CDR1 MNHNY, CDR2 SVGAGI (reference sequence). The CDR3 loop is CASSTDRGGYGANVLTF. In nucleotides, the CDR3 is TGTGCCAGCAGTACCGACAGGGGGGGATATGGGGCCAACGTCCTGACTTTC.

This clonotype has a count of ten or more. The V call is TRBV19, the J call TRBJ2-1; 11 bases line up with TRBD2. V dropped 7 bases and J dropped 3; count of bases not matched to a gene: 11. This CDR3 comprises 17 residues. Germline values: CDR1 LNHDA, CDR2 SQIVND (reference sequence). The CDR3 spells CASTPGLADPGYNEQFF. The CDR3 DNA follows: TGTGCCAGTACGCCGGGACTAGCGGACCCGGGCTACAATGAGCAGTTCTTC.

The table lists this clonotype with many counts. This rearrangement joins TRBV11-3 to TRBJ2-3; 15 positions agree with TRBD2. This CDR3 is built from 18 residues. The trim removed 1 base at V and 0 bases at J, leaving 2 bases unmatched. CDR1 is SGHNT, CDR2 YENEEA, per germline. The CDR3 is CASSLGTSGGGSTDTQYF. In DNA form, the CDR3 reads TGTGCCAGCAGCTTAGGGACTAGCGGGGGGGGGAGCACAGATACGCAGTATTTT. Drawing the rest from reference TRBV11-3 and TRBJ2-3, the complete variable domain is EAGVVQSPRYKIIEKKQPVAFWCNPISGHNTLYWYLQNLGQGPELLIRYENEEAVDDSQLPKDRFSAERLKGVDSTLKIQPAELGDSAVYLCASSLGTSGGGSTDTQYFGPGTRLTVL.

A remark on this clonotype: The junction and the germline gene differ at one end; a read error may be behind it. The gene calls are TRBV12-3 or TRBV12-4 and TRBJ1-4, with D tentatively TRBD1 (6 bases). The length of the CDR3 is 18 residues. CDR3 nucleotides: TGTGCCAGCAGCTTAGAACCGCAGGACAGTTATGGTGGGGAAAAACTGTTTTTT. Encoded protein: CASSLEPQDSYGGEKLFF.

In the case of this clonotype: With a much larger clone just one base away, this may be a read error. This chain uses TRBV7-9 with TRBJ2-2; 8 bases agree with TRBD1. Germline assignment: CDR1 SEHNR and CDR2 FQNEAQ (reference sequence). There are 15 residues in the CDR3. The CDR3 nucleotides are TGTGCCGGCAGTTCCAGGACAGGGTATCCCGGGGAGCTGTTTTTT. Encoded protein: CAGSSRTGYPGELFF.